The clone carrying this T cell receptor (beta chain) was detected many times. Its antigen remains unknown. The CDR3 length is 15 residues. Between the trimmed V and J ends, which lost 5 bases and 1 base, there was a span of 13 bases. The data belong to a study of breast tumors, draining lymph nodes, adjacent tissues. Study-wide findings and caveats: Tumor TCR diversity was below lymph nodes but above nontumor tissue.

TCRdb re-analysed the multiplex PCR reads in MiXCR, keeping a single row per CDR3 protein. The repertoire holds about 80,000 distinct CDR3 sequences, with approximately 19% as singletons. Axillary draining lymph nodes of breast cancer patients supplied the node samples. The chain joins TRBV12-3 or TRBV12-4 to TRBJ2-3; D not resolved. This TCR derives from a female donor with breast cancer. Some clones in this sample may be carry-over from other donors' samples. Sequenced sample: axillary lymph node tissue. The CDR3 here is CASSHPPGGTDTQYF. The CDR3 nucleotides read TGTGCCAGCAGTCATCCGCCCGGAGGCACAGATACGCAGTATTTT.